Listed here are 6 T cell receptor beta chains from one sample, sequenced in a study of blood T cell repertoires in COVID-19. Measured with immunoSEQ multiplex PCR; TCRdb has only the in-frame clones, and not every one. The sample consists of over 250,000 clones, 80% to 90% of them appearing once. The specimen was peripheral blood. The receptors derive from a woman aged 70 to 79 with acute or convalescent COVID-19.

This CDR3 is CASSLNRDFNEQFF. Written as DNA, the CDR3 is TGTGCCAGCAGCTTAAACAGGGATTTCAATGAGCAGTTCTTC. The chain employs TRBV7-3 and TRBJ2-1; tentatively, D is TRBD1 (6 bases). The V gene lost 1 base and the J gene lost 6 bases, with 10 bases spanning the gap. CDR3 length: 14 residues. The germline gives CDR1 SGHTA, CDR2 FQGTGA.

This clone was observed a few times. The chain links TRBV12-3 or TRBV12-4 to TRBJ2-1; D remains ambiguous. This CDR3 has 13 amino acids. Trimming cost V 8 bases and J 10 bases, with 18 bases left between them. CDR3 nucleotide sequence: TGTGCCAGCGGGTGGAACTATTCCGACGAGCAGTTCTTC. Its protein product is CASGWNYSDEQFF.

The genes are TRBV10-3 and TRBJ1-6; 7 bases map to TRBD1. Germline-derived CDR1 and CDR2 are ENHRY and SYGVKD. J gave up 8 bases and V 11 bases, and 9 bases lay outside the gene matches. The CDR3 spans 13 residues. This chain's CDR3 is CAVTGARDSPLHF. The CDR3 nucleotides are TGTGCCGTTACAGGGGCCAGGGATTCACCCCTCCACTTT.

J is TRBJ2-5 and V is TRBV5-1, with D perhaps TRBD2 (5 bases). V lost 0 bases to trimming and J lost 6 bases, with 12 bases between them. Germline CDR1 reads SGHRS; CDR2 reads YFSETQ. CDR3 size: 14 residues. The CDR3 sequence: CASSLGTETKTQYF. The CDR3 DNA reads as TGCGCCAGCAGCTTGGGGACTGAGACTAAGACCCAGTACTTC.

The chain couples TRBV6-6 to TRBJ2-7; tentatively, D is TRBD1 (6 bases). Looked up from germline, CDR1 is MNHNY and CDR2 is SVGAGI (reference sequence). The V end was cut by 8 bases, the J end by 3 bases, with 11 bases between. The CDR3 runs to 12 residues. CDR3 bases: TGTGCCAGCGGTAACAGGGTCTACGAGCAGTACTTC. Translation gives CASGNRVYEQYF.

This rearrangement joins TRBV30 to TRBJ1-1; D not resolved. Germline CDR1 reads GTSNPN; CDR2 reads SVGIG (reference sequence). With 3 bases removed from V and 4 bases from J, the gap between germline ends came to 9 bases. This CDR3 spans 12 amino acids. The DNA of the CDR3 is TGTGCCTGGAGCCAGGTGAGCACTGAAGCTTTCTTT. Translation gives CAWSQVSTEAFF.